A single sample gave rise to the 13 T cell receptor beta chains below, sequenced in a study of pediatric ulcerative colitis. Rectal tissue came from one to two pinch biopsies taken at colonoscopy. The table came from immunoSEQ multiplex PCR; TCRdb's copy has only in-frame clones and leaves some out. The data show 20,000 to 25,000 clones, more than 65% seen once. Input material: gut tissue. The receptors stem from a boy younger than 18 with severe ulcerative colitis.

The rearrangement uses TRBV6-4 and TRBJ2-1; D tentatively reads TRBD1 or TRBD2 (5 bases each). Between the trimmed V and J ends, which lost 0 bases and 0 bases, there was a span of 9 bases. The CDR3 spans 16 residues. The germline CDR1 and CDR2 sequences are MRHNA and SNTAGT. CDR3 in amino acids: CASSDSGGGSYNEQFF. CDR3 DNA sequence: TGTGCCAGCAGTGACTCTGGGGGTGGCTCCTACAATGAGCAGTTCTTC.

This chain links TRBV13 with TRBJ1-1; TRBD1 might be the D (6 bases). In germline, CDR1 is PRHDT, CDR2 FYEKMQ (reference sequence). The CDR3 sequence is 16 residues long. V gave up 5 bases and J gave up 0 bases, with 16 bases separating them. The CDR3 reads CASSRKGDQMNTEAFF. In DNA, the CDR3 is TGTGCCAGCAGCAGGAAGGGGGACCAAATGAACACTGAAGCTTTCTTT.

This clone has only a few counts. The chain has TRBV30 and TRBJ2-3; D ambiguous. V gave up 3 bases and J gave up 2 bases, with 6 bases separating them. Per germline, CDR1 GTSNPN and CDR2 SVGIG (reference sequence). This CDR3 spans 12 amino acids. CDR3 protein: CAWSSITDTQYF. In DNA form, the CDR3 reads TGTGCCTGGAGCTCCATCACAGATACGCAGTATTTT.

This clone was observed a handful of times. The genes are TRBV2 and TRBJ2-2; D remains ambiguous. Trimming took off 7 bases at V and 5 bases at J, with 11 bases between the two ends. Germline CDR1 SNHLY, CDR2 FYNNEI. The CDR3 is made up of 13 amino acids. The CDR3 protein is CASKPTGTGELFF. CDR3 sequence (DNA): TGTGCCAGCAAACCTACCGGGACCGGGGAGCTGTTTTTT.

This clone appeared a few times. This sequence joins TRBV2 and TRBJ2-3; 8 bases agree with TRBD2. Germline-derived CDR1 and CDR2 are SNHLY and FYNNEI. Losses at the gene ends were 3 bases for V and 1 base for J; bases not matched to a gene: 3. The CDR3 is 15 amino acids. The CDR3 coding sequence is TGTGCCAGCAGTGATAGGCGGGGGGGCACAGATACGCAGTATTTT. As protein: CASSDRRGGTDTQYF.

This clone has just a few counts. Other DNA sequences in the same sample also yield this CDR3. The rearrangement links TRBV11-1 to TRBJ2-7; D may be TRBD1 (6 bases). V was trimmed by 2 bases and J by 2 bases, leaving 13 bases between them. In germline, CDR1 is SGHAT, CDR2 FQDESV (reference sequence). The CDR3 length is 15 residues. CDR3 region: CASSLRAGEPYEQYF. The CDR3 bases are TGTGCCAGCAGCTTAAGGGCAGGGGAGCCCTACGAGCAGTACTTC.

CDR3 coding DNA: TGTGCCAGCAGCCTGACAGAGAACACTGAAGCTTTCTTT. Translated: CASSLTENTEAFF. This chain uses TRBV11-2 with TRBJ1-1, with D possibly being TRBD1 (5 bases). The V end lost 5 bases, the J end lost 1 base, and 8 bases lay between the germline ends. The CDR3 spans 13 residues. Looked up from germline, CDR1 is SGHAT and CDR2 is FQNNGV.

This clone has only one observation. The genes are TRBV7-8 and TRBJ2-1, with D possibly matching TRBD2 (6 bases). V was cut by 1 base and J by 2 bases, with 12 bases left in between. Germline V gives CDR1 SGHVS, CDR2 FQNEAQ. The CDR3 sequence is 16 residues long. Written as DNA, the CDR3 is TGTGCCAGCAGCTTAGATTCGGCTAGCGCCTACAATGAGCAGTTCTTC. Its protein product is CASSLDSASAYNEQFF. Full variable domain (rest looked up from reference TRBV7-8 and TRBJ2-1): GAGVSQSPRYKVAKRGQDVALRCDPISGHVSLFWYQQALGQGPEFLTYFQNEAQLDKSGLPSDRFFAERPEGSVSTLKIQRTQQEDSAVYLCASSLDSASAYNEQFFGPGTRLTVL.

This chain connects TRBV4-1 to TRBJ2-1; perhaps TRBD2 as D (6 bases). The CDR3 covers 16 residues. The V and J ends lost 6 bases and 4 bases respectively, with 19 bases between them. The germline gives CDR1 MGHRA, CDR2 YSYEKL. The chain's CDR3 is CASSPNQETRYNEQFF. The CDR3 region has the DNA TGCGCCAGCAGTCCTAATCAAGAGACTAGATACAATGAGCAGTTCTTC.

This chain links TRBV7-2 with TRBJ1-5; 10 positions match TRBD1. The CDR3 has 14 amino acids. Per the germline V gene, CDR1 is SGHTA and CDR2 is FQGNSA. J gave up 6 bases and V 5 bases, and 4 bases lay outside the gene matches. CDR3 loop: CASSVGQGGQPQHF. DNA for the CDR3: TGTGCCAGCAGCGTCGGACAGGGGGGTCAGCCCCAGCATTTT. Filled out from reference TRBV7-2 and TRBJ1-5, the complete variable domain reads GAGVSQSPSNKVTEKGKDVELRCDPISGHTALYWYRQSLGQGLEFLIYFQGNSAPDKSGLPSDRFSAERTGGSVSTLTIQRTQQEDSAVYLCASSVGQGGQPQHFGDGTRLSIL.

This chain connects TRBV11-2 to TRBJ2-1; D possibly corresponds to TRBD2 (5 bases). CDR1 and CDR2 (germline): SGHAT, FQNNGV. This CDR3 is built from 13 residues. V lost 2 bases, J lost 9 bases, and 11 bases lay in between. In nucleotides, the CDR3 is TGTGCCAGCAGCTTATTGCGTGAGGGTGAGCAGTTCTTC. Protein: CASSLLREGEQFF.

The genes are TRBV11-3 and TRBJ2-1; D not resolved. Germline V gene sequence: CDR1 SGHNT, CDR2 YENEEA. With 0 bases removed from V and 6 bases from J, the gap between germline ends came to 9 bases. The CDR3 is made up of 14 amino acids. The DNA for the CDR3 is TGTGCCAGCAGCTTAGAGGGTATAGTCAATGAGCAGTTCTTC. Amino acid sequence: CASSLEGIVNEQFF.

The count of this clone is one. This chain joins TRBV11-2 and TRBJ2-3; the D is unclear. The V end was cut by 1 base, the J end by 2 bases, with 7 bases between. There are 14 residues in the CDR3. CDR1 and CDR2 from the germline V gene are SGHAT and FQNNGV. The DNA of the CDR3 is TGTGCCAGCAGCTTAGGAACCTACACAGATACGCAGTATTTT. Translation: CASSLGTYTDTQYF.